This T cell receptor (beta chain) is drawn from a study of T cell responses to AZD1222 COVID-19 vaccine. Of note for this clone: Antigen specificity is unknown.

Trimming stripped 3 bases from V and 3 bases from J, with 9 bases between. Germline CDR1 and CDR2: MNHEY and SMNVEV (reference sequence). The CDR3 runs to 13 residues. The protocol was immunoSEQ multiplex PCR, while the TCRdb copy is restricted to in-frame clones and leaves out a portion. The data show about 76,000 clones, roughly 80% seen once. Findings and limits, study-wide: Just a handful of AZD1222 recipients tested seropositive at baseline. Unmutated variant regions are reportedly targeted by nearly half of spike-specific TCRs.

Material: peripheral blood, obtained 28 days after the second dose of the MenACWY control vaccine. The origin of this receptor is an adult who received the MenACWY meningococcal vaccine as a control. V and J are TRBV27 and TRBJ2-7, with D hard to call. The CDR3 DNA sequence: TGTGCCAGCAGTTTGAGTGTAGGCTACGAGCAGTACTTC. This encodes CASSLSVGYEQYF.